This TCR beta chain was observed in a study of PD-1 blockade in mismatch repair-deficient tumors. Across the whole study: Patients had 12 to 13 mismatch repair-deficient cancer types and were previously treated and progressing. Whole-study findings and limits: Rapid post-treatment expansion, then contraction, generally preceding radiologic response, marked tumor-resident clones.

Comments on this clone: Its cognate antigen is unknown.

Every patient had mismatch repair deficiency by PCR or immunohistochemistry. A few pembrolizumab responders had their TCRs sequenced. Germline V gives CDR1 SGHNT, CDR2 YYREEE (reference sequence). The CDR3 is 14 residues long. V was trimmed by 0 bases and J by 11 bases, leaving 14 bases between them. Produced via immunoSEQ multiplex PCR; TCRdb's table is partial and in-frame only. This sample carries 95,000 to 150,000 clones, about 85% of them seen once, and the ten largest clones take about 13%. The rearrangement uses TRBV5-4 and TRBJ1-4, with D perhaps matching TRBD1 (5 bases). This receptor was obtained from an adult with mismatch repair-deficient cancer. Material: peripheral blood, obtained 44 weeks after starting pembrolizumab. CDR3 coding DNA: TGTGCCAGCAGCTTGGGAGGGGCCGGTGGGAAACTGTTTTTT. The encoded protein is CASSLGGAGGKLFF. Looking up the rest from reference TRBV5-4 and TRBJ1-4 gives the full variable domain: ETGVTQSPTHLIKTRGQQVTLRCSSQSGHNTVSWYQQALGQGPQFIFQYYREEENGRGNFPPRFSGLQFPNYSSELNVNALELDDSALYLCASSLGGAGGKLFFGSGTQLSVL.